The 3 T cell receptor beta chains below come from one sample, sequenced in a study of identical twins listed by TCRdb under 2016. The library was produced with 5' RACE. Sequenced on an Illumina HiSeq 2000. TCRdb trimmed public reads at Q25 via fastp, called clones via MiXCR and kept in-frame beta chains. One record per CDR3 amino acid sequence lists the most common genes and DNA. This sample lists around 240,000 distinct CDR3 sequences; around 7% were detected once. The top ten clones comprise around 3.4% of the sample. The sample also formed part of further work on yellow fever vaccine responses in identical twins.

Specimen: memory (CD45RO+) T cells sorted from blood. Taken with the paper, the label for cell subset or site translates to: CD45RO+ enriched T cells. The receptors originated from a woman between 18 and 29 years old in good health.

The table lists this clonotype with many counts. This rearrangement joins TRBV27 to TRBJ2-1, with 11 bases that match TRBD2. The CDR3 extends over 17 amino acids. Germline CDR1 is MNHEY and CDR2 is SMNVEV (reference sequence). The junction had 10 bases not matched to a gene; V was cut back by 6 bases and J by 3 bases. CDR3 protein: CASSRALAGGFYNEQFF. CDR3 DNA sequence: TGTGCCAGCAGCCGTGCTCTAGCGGGAGGATTCTACAATGAGCAGTTCTTC.

The chain links TRBV11-3 to TRBJ2-3; TRBD1 agrees at 9 bases. The CDR3 contains 14 residues. CDR1 and CDR2 from the germline V gene are SGHNT and YENEEA. V was clipped by 4 bases and J by 3 bases; unmatched bases: 2. The DNA for the CDR3 is TGTGCCAGCAGCTCCGGGACAGGGACAGATACGCAGTATTTT. Its protein is CASSSGTGTDTQYF.

This clonotype was counted a few times. The gene calls are TRBV25-1 and TRBJ1-1, with TRBD1 identical over 7 bases. Germline CDR1 reads MGHDK; CDR2 reads SYGVNS. Trimming took 7 bases from V and 1 from J; bases not matched to a gene: 3. This CDR3 region has 13 residues. CDR3 in amino acids: CASKGQKNTEAFF. DNA for the CDR3: TGTGCCAGCAAGGGACAGAAGAACACTGAAGCTTTCTTT.